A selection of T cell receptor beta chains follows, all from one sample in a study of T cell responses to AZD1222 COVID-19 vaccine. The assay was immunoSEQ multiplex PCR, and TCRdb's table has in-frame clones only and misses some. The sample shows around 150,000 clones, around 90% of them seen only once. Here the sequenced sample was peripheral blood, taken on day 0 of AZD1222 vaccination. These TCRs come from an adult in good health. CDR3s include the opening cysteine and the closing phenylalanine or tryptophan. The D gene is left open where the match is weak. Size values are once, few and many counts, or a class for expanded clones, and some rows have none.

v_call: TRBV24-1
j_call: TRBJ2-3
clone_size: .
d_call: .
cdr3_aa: CATSDLRQVPSDTQYF
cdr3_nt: TGTGCCACCAGTGATTTGCGGCAGGTCCCATCAGATACGCAGTATTTT

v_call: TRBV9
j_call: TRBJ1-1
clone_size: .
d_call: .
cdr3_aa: CASSVKQAHTEAFF
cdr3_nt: TGTGCCAGCAGCGTAAAACAGGCACACACTGAAGCTTTCTTT

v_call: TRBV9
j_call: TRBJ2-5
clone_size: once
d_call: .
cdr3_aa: CASSVVSGRQETQYF
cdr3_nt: TGTGCCAGCAGCGTAGTTTCAGGTCGCCAAGAGACCCAGTACTTC

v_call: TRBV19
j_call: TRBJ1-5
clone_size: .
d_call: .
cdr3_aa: CASNLNSDSIPRNVRSQPQHF
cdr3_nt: TGTGCCAGTAACCTGAATTCCGACAGTATCCCAAGAAATGTAAGATCTCAGCCCCAGCATTTT

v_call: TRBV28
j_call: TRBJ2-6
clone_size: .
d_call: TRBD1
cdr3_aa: CASSPRTGTGLSGANVLTF
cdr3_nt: TGTGCCAGCAGTCCTCGGACAGGGACTGGACTCTCCGGGGCCAACGTCCTGACTTTC

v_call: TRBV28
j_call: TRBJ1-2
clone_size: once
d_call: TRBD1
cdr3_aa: CASSFLQGAYGYTF
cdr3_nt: TGTGCCAGCAGTTTTCTACAGGGGGCCTATGGCTACACCTTC

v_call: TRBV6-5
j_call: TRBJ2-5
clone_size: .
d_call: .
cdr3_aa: CASSYDHTWYF
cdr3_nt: TGTGCCAGCAGTTACGACCACACTTGGTACTTC

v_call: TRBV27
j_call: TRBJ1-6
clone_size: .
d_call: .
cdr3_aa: CASSLSRGSYNSPLHF
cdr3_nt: TGTGCCAGCAGTTTATCAAGGGGGTCTTATAATTCACCCCTCCACTTT

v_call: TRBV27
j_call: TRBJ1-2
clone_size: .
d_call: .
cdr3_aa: CASSAGRVAGGYTF
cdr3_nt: TGTGCCAGCAGCGCCGGGAGAGTAGCGGGAGGCTACACCTTC

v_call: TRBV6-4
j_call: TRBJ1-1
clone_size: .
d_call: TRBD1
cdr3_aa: CASRGQHMNTEAFF
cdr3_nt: TGTGCCAGCAGGGGACAGCACATGAACACTGAAGCTTTCTTT

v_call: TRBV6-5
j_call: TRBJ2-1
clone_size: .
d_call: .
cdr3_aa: CASSEFSGFYNEQFF
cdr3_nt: TGTGCCAGCAGCGAGTTTAGCGGATTTTACAATGAGCAGTTCTTC

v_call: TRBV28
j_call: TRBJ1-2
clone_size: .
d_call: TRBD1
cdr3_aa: CASSQTGDRGYTF
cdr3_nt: TGTGCCAGCAGCCAAACAGGGGACCGTGGCTACACCTTC

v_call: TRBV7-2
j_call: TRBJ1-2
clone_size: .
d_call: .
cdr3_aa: CASSPGQTASYGYTF
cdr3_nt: TGTGCCAGCAGCCCAGGACAGACGGCATCCTATGGCTACACCTTC

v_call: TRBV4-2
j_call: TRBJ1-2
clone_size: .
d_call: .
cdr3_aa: CASSQGDGINYGYTF
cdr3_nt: TGTGCCAGCAGCCAGGGGGACGGGATTAACTATGGCTACACCTTC

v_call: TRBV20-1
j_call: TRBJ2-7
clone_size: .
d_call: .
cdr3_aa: CSAHGTAEGF
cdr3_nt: TGCAGTGCTCATGGGACCGCCGAGGGCTTC

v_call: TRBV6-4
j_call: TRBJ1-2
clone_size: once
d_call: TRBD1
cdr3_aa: CASSISWTGGGYTF
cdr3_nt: TGTGCCAGCAGTATATCGTGGACAGGGGGAGGATACACCTTC

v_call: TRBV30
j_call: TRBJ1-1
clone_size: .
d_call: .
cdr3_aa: CAWTHLNTEAFF
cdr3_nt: TGTGCCTGGACCCACTTGAACACTGAAGCTTTCTTT

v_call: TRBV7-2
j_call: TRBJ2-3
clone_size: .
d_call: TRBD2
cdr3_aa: CASSLAPGLAGGRTDTQYF
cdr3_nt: TGTGCCAGCAGCTTAGCCCCGGGACTAGCGGGGGGGCGCACAGATACGCAGTATTTT

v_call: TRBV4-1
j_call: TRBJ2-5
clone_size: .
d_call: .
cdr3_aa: CASSHLNLGLIAGETQYF
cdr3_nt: TGCGCCAGCAGCCACTTAAACCTTGGGCTCATCGCAGGAGAGACCCAGTACTTC

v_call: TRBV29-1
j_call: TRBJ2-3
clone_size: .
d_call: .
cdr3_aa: CSVDAAGLGTDTQYF
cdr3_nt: TGCAGCGTTGACGCGGCGGGGTTAGGCACAGATACGCAGTATTTT

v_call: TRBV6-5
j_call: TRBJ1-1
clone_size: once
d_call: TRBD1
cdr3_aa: CASGKRGQTEAFF
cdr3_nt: TGTGCCAGCGGAAAGAGGGGGCAAACTGAAGCTTTCTTT

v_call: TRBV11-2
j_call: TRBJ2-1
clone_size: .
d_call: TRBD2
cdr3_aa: CASRKGDLAGLPYNEQFF
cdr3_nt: TGTGCCAGCAGAAAGGGTGACTTAGCGGGCCTACCCTACAATGAGCAGTTCTTC

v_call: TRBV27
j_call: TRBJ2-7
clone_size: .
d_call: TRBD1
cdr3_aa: CASSWTGTYEQYF
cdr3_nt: TGTGCCAGCAGTTGGACAGGGACCTACGAGCAGTACTTC

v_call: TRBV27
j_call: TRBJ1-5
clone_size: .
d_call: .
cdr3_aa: CASSFSRVGNQPQHF
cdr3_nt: TGTGCCAGCAGTTTCTCCAGGGTTGGCAATCAGCCCCAGCATTTT

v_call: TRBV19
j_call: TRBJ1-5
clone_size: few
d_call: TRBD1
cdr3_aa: CASSEGQGGGQPQHF
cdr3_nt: TGTGCCAGTAGCGAAGGACAGGGCGGTGGTCAGCCCCAGCATTTT

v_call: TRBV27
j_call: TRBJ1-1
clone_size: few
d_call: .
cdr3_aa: CASSPPTPNTEAFF
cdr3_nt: TGTGCCAGCAGTCCACCGACACCGAACACTGAAGCTTTCTTT

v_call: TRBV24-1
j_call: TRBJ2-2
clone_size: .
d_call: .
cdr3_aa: CATMATTGELFF
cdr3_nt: TGTGCCACCATGGCTACCACCGGGGAGCTGTTTTTT

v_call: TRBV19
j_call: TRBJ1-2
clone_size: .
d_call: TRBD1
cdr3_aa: CASSMWDRHNYGYTF
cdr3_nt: TGTGCCAGTAGTATGTGGGACAGGCATAACTATGGCTACACCTTC

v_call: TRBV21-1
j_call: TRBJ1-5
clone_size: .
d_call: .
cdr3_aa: CASSRGAGSGEPQHF
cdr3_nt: TGTGCCAGCTCCAGGGGGGCGGGCTCAGGGGAACCCCAGCATTTT

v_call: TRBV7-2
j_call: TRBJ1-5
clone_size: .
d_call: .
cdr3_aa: CASSLANLGGRSNQPQHF
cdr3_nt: TGTGCCAGCAGCTTAGCGAACCTCGGGGGGCGCTCCAATCAGCCCCAGCATTTT

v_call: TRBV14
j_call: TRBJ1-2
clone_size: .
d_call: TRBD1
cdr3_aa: CASSPRGYDGYTF
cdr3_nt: TGTGCCAGCAGCCCCAGGGGGTACGATGGCTACACCTTC

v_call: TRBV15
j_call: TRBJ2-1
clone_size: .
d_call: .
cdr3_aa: CATSREGNNEQFF
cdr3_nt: TGTGCCACCAGCAGAGAGGGAAACAATGAGCAGTTCTTC